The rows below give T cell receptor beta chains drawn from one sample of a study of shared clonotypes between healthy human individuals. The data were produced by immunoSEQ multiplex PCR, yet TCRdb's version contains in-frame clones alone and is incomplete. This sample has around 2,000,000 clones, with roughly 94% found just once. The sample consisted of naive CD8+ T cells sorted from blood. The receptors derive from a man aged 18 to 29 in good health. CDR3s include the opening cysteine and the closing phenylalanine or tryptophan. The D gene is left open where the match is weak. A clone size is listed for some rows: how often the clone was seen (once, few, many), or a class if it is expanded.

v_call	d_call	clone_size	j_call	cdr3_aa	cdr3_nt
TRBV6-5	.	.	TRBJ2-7	CASNPGYEQYF	TGTGCCAGCAACCCAGGCTACGAGCAGTACTTC
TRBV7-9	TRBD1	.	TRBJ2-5	CASSPPGQGAGETQYF	TGTGCCAGCAGTCCACCGGGACAGGGGGCTGGGGAGACCCAGTACTTC
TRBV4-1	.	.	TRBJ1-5	CASSQVEAGGQPQHF	TGCGCCAGCAGCCAAGTGGAGGCGGGAGGTCAGCCCCAGCATTTT
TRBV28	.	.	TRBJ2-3	CASMEVGDTQYF	TGTGCCAGCATGGAGGTAGGAGATACGCAGTATTTT
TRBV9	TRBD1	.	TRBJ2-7	CASSGQGQGSYEQYF	TGTGCCAGCAGCGGACAGGGTCAGGGCTCCTACGAGCAGTACTTC
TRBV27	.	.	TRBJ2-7	CASTPEGKYEQYF	TGTGCCAGCACCCCGGAGGGGAAATACGAGCAGTACTTC
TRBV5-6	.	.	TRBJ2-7	CASSYEWDEQYF	TGTGCCAGCAGCTATGAGTGGGACGAGCAGTACTTC
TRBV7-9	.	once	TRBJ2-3	CASSPAWEGAGDTQYF	TGTGCCAGCAGCCCCGCCTGGGAGGGGGCGGGAGATACGCAGTATTTT
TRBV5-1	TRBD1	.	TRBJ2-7	CASSLAEGAHYEQYF	TGCGCCAGCAGCTTGGCTGAGGGGGCCCACTACGAGCAGTACTTC
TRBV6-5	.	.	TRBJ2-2	CASSLLAGELFF	TGTGCCAGCAGCCTCTTAGCCGGGGAGCTGTTTTTT
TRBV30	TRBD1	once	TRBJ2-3	CAWNPLDRAPSTDTQYF	TGTGCCTGGAATCCCCTCGACAGGGCCCCTAGCACAGATACGCAGTATTTT
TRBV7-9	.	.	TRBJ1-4	CASTRGPNEKLFF	TGTGCCAGCACGCGAGGGCCTAATGAAAAACTGTTTTTT
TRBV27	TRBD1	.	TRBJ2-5	CASSPGTGTYQETQYF	TGTGCCAGCAGTCCCGGGACAGGGACGTACCAAGAGACCCAGTACTTC
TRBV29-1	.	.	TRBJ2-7	CSVLGENSYEQYF	TGCAGCGTTTTGGGGGAGAATAGCTACGAGCAGTACTTC
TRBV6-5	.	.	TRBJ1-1	CASTMGMNTEAFF	TGTGCCAGCACCATGGGGATGAACACTGAAGCTTTCTTT
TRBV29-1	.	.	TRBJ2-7	CSVEDRSSAHEQYF	TGCAGCGTCGAAGACCGCTCTTCGGCCCACGAGCAGTACTTC
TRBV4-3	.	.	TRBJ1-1	CASSPGLSTEAFF	TGCGCCAGCAGCCCGGGACTGAGCACTGAAGCTTTCTTT
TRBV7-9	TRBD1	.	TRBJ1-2	CASSSRQGGTPRDYGYTF	TGTGCCAGCAGCTCGCGACAGGGCGGCACCCCCAGGGACTATGGCTACACCTTC
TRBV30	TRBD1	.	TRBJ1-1	CAWADRGLYTEAFF	TGTGCCTGGGCGGACAGGGGGCTTTACACTGAAGCTTTCTTT
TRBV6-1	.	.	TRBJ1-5	CASGDRGDQPQHF	TGTGCCAGCGGGGATCGCGGGGATCAGCCCCAGCATTTT
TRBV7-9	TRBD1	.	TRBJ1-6	CASSYTGTGTSPLHF	TGTGCCAGCAGTTACACCGGGACAGGGACCTCCCCCCTCCACTTT
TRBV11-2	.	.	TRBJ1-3	CASSFGLSGNTIYF	TGTGCCAGCAGCTTTGGTCTTTCTGGAAACACCATATATTTT
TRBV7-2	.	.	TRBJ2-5	CASSPGHLQETQYF	TGTGCCAGCAGCCCGGGACACCTCCAAGAGACCCAGTACTTC
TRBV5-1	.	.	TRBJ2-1	CASSLVTGTYNEQFF	TGCGCCAGCAGCTTGGTAACAGGGACCTACAATGAGCAGTTCTTC
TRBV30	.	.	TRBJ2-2	CAWNRVAPGELFF	TGTGCCTGGAACCGAGTCGCACCGGGGGAGCTGTTTTTT
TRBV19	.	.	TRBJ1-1	CASSIEGNTEAFF	TGTGCCAGTAGTATTGAGGGGAACACTGAAGCTTTCTTT
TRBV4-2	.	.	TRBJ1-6	CASSPRGREDYPSNSPLHF	TGTGCCAGCAGCCCCCGGGGACGGGAAGACTACCCATCGAATTCACCCCTCCACTTT
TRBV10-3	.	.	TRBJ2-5	CAISDPEIEGFGETQYF	TGTGCCATCAGTGACCCGGAAATAGAGGGGTTTGGAGAGACCCAGTACTTC
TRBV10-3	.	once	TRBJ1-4	CAISESGQSNEKLFF	TGTGCCATCAGTGAGTCGGGGCAGTCTAATGAAAAACTGTTTTTT
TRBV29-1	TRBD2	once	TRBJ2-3	CSVGSPGLVTDTQYF	TGCAGCGTTGGTTCTCCGGGACTAGTTACAGATACGCAGTATTTT
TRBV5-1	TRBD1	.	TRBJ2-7	CASSLGQGGSYEQYF	TGCGCCAGCAGCTTAGGACAGGGGGGCTCCTACGAGCAGTACTTC
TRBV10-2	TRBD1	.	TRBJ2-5	CASSAIQGDTETQYF	TGCGCCAGCAGTGCGATTCAGGGGGACACAGAGACCCAGTACTTC
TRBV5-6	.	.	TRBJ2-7	CASSFHPESYEQYF	TGTGCCAGCAGCTTTCATCCAGAGAGCTACGAGCAGTACTTC
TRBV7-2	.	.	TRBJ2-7	CASSVGGGLNYEQYF	TGTGCCAGCAGCGTAGGGGGGGGACTGAACTACGAGCAGTACTTC
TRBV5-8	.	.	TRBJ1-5	CASSLARDLQPQHF	TGTGCCAGCAGCTTGGCCAGGGATCTTCAGCCCCAGCATTTT
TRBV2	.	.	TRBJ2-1	CASTWAGGDNEQFF	TGTGCCAGCACTTGGGCGGGTGGGGACAATGAGCAGTTCTTC
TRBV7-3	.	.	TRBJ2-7	CASSPTPGSYEQYF	TGTGCCAGCAGCCCCACACCGGGCTCCTACGAGCAGTACTTC
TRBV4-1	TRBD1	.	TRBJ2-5	CASSPGGLETQYF	TGCGCCAGCTCCCCAGGGGGTTTGGAGACCCAGTACTTC
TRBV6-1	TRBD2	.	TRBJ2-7	CASSEALGLAYEQYF	TGTGCCAGCAGTGAAGCGCTGGGACTAGCCTACGAGCAGTACTTC
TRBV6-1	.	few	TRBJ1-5	CASSDVIRQPQHF	TGTGCCAGCAGTGATGTAATTCGTCAGCCCCAGCATTTT
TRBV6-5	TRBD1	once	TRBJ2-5	CASRTGWETQYF	TGTGCCAGCAGGACAGGGTGGGAGACCCAGTACTTC
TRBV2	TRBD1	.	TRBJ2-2	CASSAGQGAGELFF	TGTGCCAGCAGTGCGGGACAGGGGGCCGGGGAGCTGTTTTTT
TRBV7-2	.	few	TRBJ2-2	CASSPARGEYEGGELFF	TGTGCCAGCAGCCCTGCCCGTGGGGAGTATGAGGGCGGGGAGCTGTTTTTT
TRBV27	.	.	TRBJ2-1	CATVGAPAYNEQFF	TGTGCCACAGTTGGAGCACCAGCCTACAATGAGCAGTTCTTC
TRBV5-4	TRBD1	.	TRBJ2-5	CASSLEGGDRAETQYF	TGTGCCAGCAGCTTGGAAGGGGGGGACAGGGCGGAGACCCAGTACTTC
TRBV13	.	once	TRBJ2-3	CASSFRTFGEDTQYF	TGTGCCAGCAGCTTCCGGACTTTCGGTGAGGATACGCAGTATTTT